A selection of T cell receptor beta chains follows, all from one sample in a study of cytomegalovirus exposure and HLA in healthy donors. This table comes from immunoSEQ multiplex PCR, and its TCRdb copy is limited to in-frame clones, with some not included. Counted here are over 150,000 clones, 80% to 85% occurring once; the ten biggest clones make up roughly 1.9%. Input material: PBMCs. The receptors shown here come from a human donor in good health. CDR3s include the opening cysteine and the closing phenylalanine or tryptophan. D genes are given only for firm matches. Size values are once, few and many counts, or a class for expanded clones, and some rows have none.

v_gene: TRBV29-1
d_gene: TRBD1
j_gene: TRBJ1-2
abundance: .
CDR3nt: TGCAGCGTTGAAGGACAGGGGGCTGGTCGTAACTATGGCTACACCTTC
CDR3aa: CSVEGQGAGRNYGYTF

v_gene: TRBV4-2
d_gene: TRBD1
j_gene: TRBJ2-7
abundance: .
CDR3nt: TGTGCCAGCAGCCAGCGGACAGGGAGCCCCTACGAGCAGTACTTC
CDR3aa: CASSQRTGSPYEQYF

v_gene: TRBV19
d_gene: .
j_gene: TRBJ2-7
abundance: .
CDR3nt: TGTGCCAGTAGTATAGATCCTTGGGGCGGATCCCAACCGGAGCAGTACTTC
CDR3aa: CASSIDPWGGSQPEQYF

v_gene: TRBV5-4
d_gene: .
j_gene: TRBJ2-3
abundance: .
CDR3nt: TGTGCCAGCAGCCCGATTCTAGAAGGAGATACGCAGTATTTT
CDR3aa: CASSPILEGDTQYF

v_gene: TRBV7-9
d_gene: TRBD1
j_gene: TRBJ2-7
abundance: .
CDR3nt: TGTGCCAGCAGCCCGGGACAGGGGGCCCACGAGCAGTACTTC
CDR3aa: CASSPGQGAHEQYF

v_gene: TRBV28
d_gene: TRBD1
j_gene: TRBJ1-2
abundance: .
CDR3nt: TGTGCCAGCAACCCGACAGGGGGCTTCTATGGCTACACCTTC
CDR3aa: CASNPTGGFYGYTF

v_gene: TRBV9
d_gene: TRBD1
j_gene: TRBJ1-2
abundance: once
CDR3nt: TGTGCCAGCAGCGTACGGGACAGCTTAGGCTACACCTTC
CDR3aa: CASSVRDSLGYTF

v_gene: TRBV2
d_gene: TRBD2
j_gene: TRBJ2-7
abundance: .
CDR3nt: TGTGCCAGCAACCCCAGCGGGGCGTCCTACGAGCAGTACTTC
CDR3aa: CASNPSGASYEQYF

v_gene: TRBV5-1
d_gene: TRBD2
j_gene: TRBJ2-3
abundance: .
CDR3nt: TGCGCCAGCAGCTTGTGGACTAGCGGTGGAGATACGCAGTATTTT
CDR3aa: CASSLWTSGGDTQYF

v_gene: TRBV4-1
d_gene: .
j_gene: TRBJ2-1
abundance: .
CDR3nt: TGCGCCAGCAGCCAAGGGGGGCCTTACAATGAGCAGTTCTTC
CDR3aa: CASSQGGPYNEQFF

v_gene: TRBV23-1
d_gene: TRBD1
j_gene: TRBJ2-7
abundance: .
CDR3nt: TGCGCCAGCAGTTCCGGGACAGGGGCTTTGGGCGAGCAGTACTTC
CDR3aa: CASSSGTGALGEQYF

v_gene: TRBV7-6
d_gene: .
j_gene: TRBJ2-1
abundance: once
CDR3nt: TGTGCCAGCAGCCTGGGACTCACCAATGAGCAGTTCTTC
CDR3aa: CASSLGLTNEQFF

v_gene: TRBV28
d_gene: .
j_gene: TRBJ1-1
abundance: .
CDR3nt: TGTGCCAGCAGTTTATATTCAGGTGGAAGTGAAGCTTTCTTT
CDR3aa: CASSLYSGGSEAFF

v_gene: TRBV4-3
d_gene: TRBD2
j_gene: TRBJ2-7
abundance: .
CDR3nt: TGCGCCAGCAGCCAAAACATAGCGGGGGATACCTACGAGCAGTACTTC
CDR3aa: CASSQNIAGDTYEQYF

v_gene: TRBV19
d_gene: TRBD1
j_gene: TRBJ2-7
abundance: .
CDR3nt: TGTGCCAGTAGGGACAGGGTTGGGGAGCAGTACTTC
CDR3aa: CASRDRVGEQYF

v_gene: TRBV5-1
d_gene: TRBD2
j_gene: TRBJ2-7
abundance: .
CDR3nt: TGCGCCAGCAGCTTGGATACTAGCGGGGGGGCGCGGGAGCAGTACTTC
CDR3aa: CASSLDTSGGAREQYF

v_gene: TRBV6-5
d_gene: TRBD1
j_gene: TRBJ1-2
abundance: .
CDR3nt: TGTGCCAGCATTAAGACAGGGATGATCTATGGCTACACCTTC
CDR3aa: CASIKTGMIYGYTF

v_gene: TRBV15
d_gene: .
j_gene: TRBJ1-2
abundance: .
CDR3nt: TGTGCCACCAGCAGGTCGGTTAACTATGGCTACACCTTC
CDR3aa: CATSRSVNYGYTF

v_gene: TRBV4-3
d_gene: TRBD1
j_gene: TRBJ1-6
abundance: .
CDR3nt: TGCGCCAGCAGCCAAGAAGGGACAGGGGTGTCACCCCTCCACTTT
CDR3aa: CASSQEGTGVSPLHF

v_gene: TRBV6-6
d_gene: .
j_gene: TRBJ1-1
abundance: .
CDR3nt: TGTGCCAGCAGTTATGAGGCGTCCACTGAAGCTTTCTTT
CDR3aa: CASSYEASTEAFF

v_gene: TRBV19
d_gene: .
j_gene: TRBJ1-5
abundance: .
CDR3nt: TGTGCCAGTAGTATCGGGACCGCGGGGGGAAATCAGCCCCAGCATTTT
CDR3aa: CASSIGTAGGNQPQHF

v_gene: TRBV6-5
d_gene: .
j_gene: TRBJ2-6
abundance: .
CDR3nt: TGTGCCAGCAGGAGACAGGGGGCCAACGTCCTGACTTTC
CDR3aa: CASRRQGANVLTF

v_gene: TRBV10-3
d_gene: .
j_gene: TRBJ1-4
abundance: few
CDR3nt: TGTGCCATCAGTGATAATGGCGAAAAACTGTTTTTT
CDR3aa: CAISDNGEKLFF

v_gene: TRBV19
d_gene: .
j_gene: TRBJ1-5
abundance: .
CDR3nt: TGTGCCAGTAGCACAGCCCCCAATCAGCCCCAGCATTTT
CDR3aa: CASSTAPNQPQHF

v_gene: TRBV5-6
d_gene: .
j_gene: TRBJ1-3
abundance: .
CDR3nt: TGTGCCAGCAGCCTGGGGGGGCTCGGAAACACCATATATTTT
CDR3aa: CASSLGGLGNTIYF

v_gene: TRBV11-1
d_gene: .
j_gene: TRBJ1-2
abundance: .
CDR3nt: TGTGCCAGCAGCAATAGGGGCAGTTATGGCTACACCTTC
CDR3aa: CASSNRGSYGYTF

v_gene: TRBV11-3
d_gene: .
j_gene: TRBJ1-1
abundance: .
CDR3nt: TGTGCCAGCAGATTAGGAGGGCTTACTGAAGCTTTCTTT
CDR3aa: CASRLGGLTEAFF

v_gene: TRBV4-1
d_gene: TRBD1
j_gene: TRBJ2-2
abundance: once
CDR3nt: TGCGCCAGCAGCCAAGATCGGGACAGGGTAAACACCGGGGAGCTGTTTTTT
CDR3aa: CASSQDRDRVNTGELFF

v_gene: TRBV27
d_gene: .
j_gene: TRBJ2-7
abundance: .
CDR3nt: TGTGCCAGCAGCCGGCCCCTTTCGGGCGAGCAGTACTTC
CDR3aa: CASSRPLSGEQYF

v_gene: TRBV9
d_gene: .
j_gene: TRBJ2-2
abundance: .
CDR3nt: TGTGCCAGCAGCGTATACGGGGCCGGGGAGCTGTTTTTT
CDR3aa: CASSVYGAGELFF

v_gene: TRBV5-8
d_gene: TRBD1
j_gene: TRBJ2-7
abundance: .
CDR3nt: TGTGCCAGCAGCTGGGCGTCCGGGACAGGGGACGCCTACGAGCAGTACTTC
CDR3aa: CASSWASGTGDAYEQYF

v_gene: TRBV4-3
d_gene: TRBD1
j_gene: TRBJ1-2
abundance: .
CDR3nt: TGCGCCAGCAGCCAGTCCTTCCGGGACAGAGAGTATGGCTACACCTTC
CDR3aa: CASSQSFRDREYGYTF

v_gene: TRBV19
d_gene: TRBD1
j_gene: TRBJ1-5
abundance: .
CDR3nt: TGTGCCAGTAGGACCGGACAGGGGCCGGATCAGCCCCAGCATTTT
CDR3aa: CASRTGQGPDQPQHF

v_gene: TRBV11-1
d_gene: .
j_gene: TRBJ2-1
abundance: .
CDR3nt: TGTGCCAGCAGCCCTGATCAGGTCTACAATGAGCAGTTCTTC
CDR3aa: CASSPDQVYNEQFF

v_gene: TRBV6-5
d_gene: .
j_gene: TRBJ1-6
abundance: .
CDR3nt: TGTGCCAGCAGTACCACAAGTTCGGGTTGGTCCCTCCACTTT
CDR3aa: CASSTTSSGWSLHF

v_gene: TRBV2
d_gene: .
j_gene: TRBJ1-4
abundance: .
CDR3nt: TGTGCCAGCGACGGACTGTCTAATGAAAAACTGTTTTTT
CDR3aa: CASDGLSNEKLFF

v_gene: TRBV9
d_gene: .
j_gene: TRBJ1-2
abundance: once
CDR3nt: TGTGCCAGCAGCTCCGGGATTTATGGCTACACCTTC
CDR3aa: CASSSGIYGYTF

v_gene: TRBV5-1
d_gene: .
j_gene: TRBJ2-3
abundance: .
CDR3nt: TGCGCCAGCAGCTTGGCGGCAGGGGGGCCGAAAGATACGCAGTATTTT
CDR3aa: CASSLAAGGPKDTQYF

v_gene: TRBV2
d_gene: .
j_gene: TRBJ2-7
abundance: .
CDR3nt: TGTGCCAGCAGCGCTGGGCAGGGTTCTAACGAGCAGTACTTC
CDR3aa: CASSAGQGSNEQYF

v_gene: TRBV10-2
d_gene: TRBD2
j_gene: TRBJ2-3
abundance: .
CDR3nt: TGCGCCAGCAGTGACGGGACTAGCGGGGTGTATACGCAGTATTTT
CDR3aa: CASSDGTSGVYTQYF

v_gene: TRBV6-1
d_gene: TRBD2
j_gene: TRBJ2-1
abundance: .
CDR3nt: TGTGCCAGCAGTGAACGACGACTAGCGGGAGCTACCTACAATGAGCAGTTCTTC
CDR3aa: CASSERRLAGATYNEQFF

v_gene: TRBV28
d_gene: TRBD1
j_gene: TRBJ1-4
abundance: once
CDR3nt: TGTGCCAGCAGTCCATGGACAGGGAGGGATGAAAAACTGTTTTTT
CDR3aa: CASSPWTGRDEKLFF

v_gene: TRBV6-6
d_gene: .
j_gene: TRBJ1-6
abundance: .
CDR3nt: TGTGCCAGCAGCACTGACAGACCTAATTCACCCCTCCACTTT
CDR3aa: CASSTDRPNSPLHF

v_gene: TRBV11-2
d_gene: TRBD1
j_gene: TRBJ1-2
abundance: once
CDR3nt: TGTGCCAGCAGCCAAGGACAGGCGGTCGGCACCTTC
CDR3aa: CASSQGQAVGTF

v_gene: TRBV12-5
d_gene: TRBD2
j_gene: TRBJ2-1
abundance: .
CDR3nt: TGTGCTAGTGGCTCAAGCGGGGGTCTCTCCTACAATGAGCAGTTCTTC
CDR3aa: CASGSSGGLSYNEQFF

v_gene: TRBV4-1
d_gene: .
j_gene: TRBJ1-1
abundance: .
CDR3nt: TGCGCCAGCAGCCAGAAGGGGACTTTTGGTGGTAACACTGAAGCTTTCTTT
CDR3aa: CASSQKGTFGGNTEAFF

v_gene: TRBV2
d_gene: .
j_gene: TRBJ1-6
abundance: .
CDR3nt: TGTGCCAGCAGCCCAGGCAGGGAAAATTCACCCCTCCACTTT
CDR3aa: CASSPGRENSPLHF

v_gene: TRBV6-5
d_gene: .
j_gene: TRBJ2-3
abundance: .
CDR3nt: TGTGCCAGCAGTTACATTTCTGGGGCAGGTACGCAGTATTTT
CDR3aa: CASSYISGAGTQYF

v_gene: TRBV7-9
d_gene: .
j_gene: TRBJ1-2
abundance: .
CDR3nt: TGTGCCAGCAGCTTAGCGTCGGGGAGAGGCTACACCTTC
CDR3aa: CASSLASGRGYTF

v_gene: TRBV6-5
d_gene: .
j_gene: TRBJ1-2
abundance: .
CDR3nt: TGTGCCAGCAGTGAGGTGGGTCGGGGCTACACCTTC
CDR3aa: CASSEVGRGYTF

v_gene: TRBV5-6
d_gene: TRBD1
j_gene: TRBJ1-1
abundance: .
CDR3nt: TGTGCCAGCAGCTTCGCCAGGGGGAAGAGCACTGAAGCTTTCTTT
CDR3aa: CASSFARGKSTEAFF

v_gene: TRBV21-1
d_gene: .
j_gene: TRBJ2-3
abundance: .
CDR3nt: TGTGCCAGCAGCAAAGACGAGGGGGACACAGATACGCAGTATTTT
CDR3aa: CASSKDEGDTDTQYF

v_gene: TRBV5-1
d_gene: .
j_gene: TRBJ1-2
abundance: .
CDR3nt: TGCGCCAGCACCAGAGACACAGCTAACTATGGCTACACCTTC
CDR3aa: CASTRDTANYGYTF